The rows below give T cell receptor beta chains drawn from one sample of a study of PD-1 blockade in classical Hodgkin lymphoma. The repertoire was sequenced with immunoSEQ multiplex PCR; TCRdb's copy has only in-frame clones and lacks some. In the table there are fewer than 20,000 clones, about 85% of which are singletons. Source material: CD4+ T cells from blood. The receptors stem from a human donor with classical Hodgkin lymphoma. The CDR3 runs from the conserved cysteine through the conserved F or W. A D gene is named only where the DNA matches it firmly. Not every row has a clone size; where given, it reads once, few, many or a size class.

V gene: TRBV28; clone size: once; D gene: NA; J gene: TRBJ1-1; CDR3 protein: CASRLSTGLGLSEAFF; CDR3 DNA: TGTGCCAGCAGACTATCCACAGGGCTAGGTTTGTCTGAAGCTTTCTTT
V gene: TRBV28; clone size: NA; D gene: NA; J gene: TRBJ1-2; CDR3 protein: CASRDSGANYGYTF; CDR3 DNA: TGTGCCAGCAGGGACTCCGGGGCTAACTATGGCTACACCTTC
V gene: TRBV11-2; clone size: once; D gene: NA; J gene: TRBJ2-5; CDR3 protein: CASSYSIGETQYF; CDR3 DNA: TGTGCCAGCAGCTACTCAATAGGGGAGACCCAGTACTTC
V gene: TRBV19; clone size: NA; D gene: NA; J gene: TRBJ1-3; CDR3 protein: CASSIAGSGNTIYF; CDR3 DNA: TGTGCCAGTAGTATCGCGGGCTCTGGAAACACCATATATTTT
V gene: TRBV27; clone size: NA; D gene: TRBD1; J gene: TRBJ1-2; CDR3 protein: CASRNEDRGYGYTF; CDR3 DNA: TGTGCCAGCAGAAATGAAGACAGGGGCTATGGCTACACCTTC
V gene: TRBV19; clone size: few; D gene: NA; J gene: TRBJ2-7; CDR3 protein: CASTQGGGPQYF; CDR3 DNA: TGTGCCAGTACCCAAGGTGGGGGCCCGCAGTACTTC
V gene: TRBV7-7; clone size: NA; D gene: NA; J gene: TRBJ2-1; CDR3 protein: CASSSPGTNEQFF; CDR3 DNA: TGTGCTAGCAGCTCCCCGGGAACCAATGAGCAGTTCTTC
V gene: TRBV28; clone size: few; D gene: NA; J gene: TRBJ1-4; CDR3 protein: CAWGREKLFF; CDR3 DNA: TGTGCCTGGGGGAGGGAAAAACTGTTTTTT
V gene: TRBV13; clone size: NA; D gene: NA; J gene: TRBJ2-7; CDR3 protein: CASSLVVGSYEQYF; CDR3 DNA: TGTGCCAGCAGCTTAGTGGTGGGATCCTACGAGCAGTACTTC
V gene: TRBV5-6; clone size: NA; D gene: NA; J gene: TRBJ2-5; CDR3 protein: CASRLQETAAQYF; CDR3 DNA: TGTGCCAGCAGGCTACAGGAAACGGCGGCCCAGTACTTC
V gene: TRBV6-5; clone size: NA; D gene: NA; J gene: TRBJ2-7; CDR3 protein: CAATEGYEQYF; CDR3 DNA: TGTGCCGCTACAGAAGGCTACGAGCAGTACTTC
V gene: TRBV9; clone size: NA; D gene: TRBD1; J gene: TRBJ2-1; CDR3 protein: CASSGTGNPWDEQFF; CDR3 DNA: TGTGCCAGCAGCGGGACAGGGAATCCCTGGGATGAGCAGTTCTTC
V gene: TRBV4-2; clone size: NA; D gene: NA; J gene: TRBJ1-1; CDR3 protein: CASSQVGLSTNTEAFF; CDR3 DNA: TGTGCCAGCAGCCAAGTGGGACTGTCGACAAACACTGAAGCTTTCTTT
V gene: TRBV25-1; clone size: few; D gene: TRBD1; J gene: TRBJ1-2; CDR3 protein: CASSESGTDYGYTF; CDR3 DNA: TGTGCCAGCAGTGAGTCAGGGACAGACTATGGCTACACCTTC
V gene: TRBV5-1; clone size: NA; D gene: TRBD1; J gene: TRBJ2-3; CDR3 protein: CASSLIPGQGTDTQYF; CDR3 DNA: TGCGCCAGCAGCTTGATCCCGGGACAGGGGACAGATACGCAGTATTTT
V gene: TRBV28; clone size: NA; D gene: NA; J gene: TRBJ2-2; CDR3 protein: CASSFRGASLTGELFF; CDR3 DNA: TGTGCCAGCAGTTTCAGGGGAGCGTCTCTTACCGGGGAGCTGTTTTTT
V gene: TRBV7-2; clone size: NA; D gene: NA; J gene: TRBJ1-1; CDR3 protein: CASSLGRSEAFF; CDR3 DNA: TGTGCCAGCAGCCTGGGGAGGAGTGAAGCTTTCTTT
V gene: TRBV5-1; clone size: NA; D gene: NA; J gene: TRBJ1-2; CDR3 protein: CASSSDTGKTYGYTF; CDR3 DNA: TGCGCCAGCAGCTCTGACACGGGAAAAACCTATGGCTACACCTTC
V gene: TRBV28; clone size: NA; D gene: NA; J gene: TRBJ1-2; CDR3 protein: CASSLQRAGGYGYTF; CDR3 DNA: TGTGCCAGCAGCCTCCAGAGGGCAGGCGGCTATGGCTACACCTTC
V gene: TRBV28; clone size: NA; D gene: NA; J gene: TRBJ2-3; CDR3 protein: CASRDTGTDTQYF; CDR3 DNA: TGTGCCAGCAGAGATACAGGCACAGATACGCAGTATTTT
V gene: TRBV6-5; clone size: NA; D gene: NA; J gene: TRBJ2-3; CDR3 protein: CASSYTHGDGADTQYF; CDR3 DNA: TGTGCCAGCAGTTACACACACGGGGATGGGGCAGATACGCAGTATTTT
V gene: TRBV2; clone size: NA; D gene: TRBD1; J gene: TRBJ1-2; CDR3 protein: CASGTAPNYGYTF; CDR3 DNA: TGTGCCAGCGGGACAGCGCCTAACTATGGCTACACCTTC
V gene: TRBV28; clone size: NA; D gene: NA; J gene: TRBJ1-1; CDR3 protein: CATTGGRGKNTEAFF; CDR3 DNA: TGTGCCACCACCGGGGGGAGGGGAAAGAACACTGAAGCTTTCTTT
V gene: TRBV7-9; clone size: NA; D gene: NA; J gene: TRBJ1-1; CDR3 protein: CASSFQGSGTEAFF; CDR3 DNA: TGTGCCAGCAGCTTCCAGGGGTCGGGCACTGAAGCTTTCTTT
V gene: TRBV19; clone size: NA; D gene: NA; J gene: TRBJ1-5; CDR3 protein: CASSIVPPTPSQHF; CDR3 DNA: TGTGCCAGTAGTATAGTGCCCCCGACCCCTTCCCAGCATTTT
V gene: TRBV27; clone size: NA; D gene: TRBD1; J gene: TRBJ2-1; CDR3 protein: CASSFRDRPYNEQFF; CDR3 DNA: TGTGCCAGCAGTTTTCGGGACAGACCCTACAATGAGCAGTTCTTC
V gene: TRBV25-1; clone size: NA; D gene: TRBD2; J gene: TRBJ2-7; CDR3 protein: CASGPTGGESEQYF; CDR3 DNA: TGTGCCAGCGGCCCAACGGGGGGGGAGAGCGAGCAGTACTTC
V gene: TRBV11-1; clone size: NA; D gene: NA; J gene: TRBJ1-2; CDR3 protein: CASSSHSNYGYTF; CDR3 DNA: TGTGCCAGCAGCTCGCACTCTAACTATGGCTACACCTTC
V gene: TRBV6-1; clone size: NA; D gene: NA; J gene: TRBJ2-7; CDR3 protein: CASSEHWSPSEQYF; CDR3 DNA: TGTGCCAGCAGTGAACATTGGTCCCCCTCCGAGCAGTACTTC
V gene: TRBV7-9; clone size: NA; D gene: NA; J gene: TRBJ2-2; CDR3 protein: CASSPGTTGELFF; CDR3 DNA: TGTGCCAGCAGCCCAGGAACCACCGGGGAGCTGTTTTTT
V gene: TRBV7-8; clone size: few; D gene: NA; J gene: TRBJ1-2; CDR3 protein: CASSLLRGTNYGYTF; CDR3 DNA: TGTGCCAGCAGCTTACTTCGGGGGACCAACTATGGCTACACCTTC
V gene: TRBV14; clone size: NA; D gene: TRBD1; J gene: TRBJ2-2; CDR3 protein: CASSPTGWSGELFF; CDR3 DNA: TGTGCCAGCAGCCCGACAGGGTGGAGCGGGGAGCTGTTTTTT
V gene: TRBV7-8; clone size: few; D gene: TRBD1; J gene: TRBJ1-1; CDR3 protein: CASSFGQGGTEAFF; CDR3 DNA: TGTGCCAGCAGCTTTGGACAGGGAGGCACTGAAGCTTTCTTT
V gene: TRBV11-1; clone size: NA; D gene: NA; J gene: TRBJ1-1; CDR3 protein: CASSLGAVRNTEAFF; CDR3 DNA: TGTGCCAGCAGCTTAGGAGCAGTACGAAACACTGAAGCTTTCTTT
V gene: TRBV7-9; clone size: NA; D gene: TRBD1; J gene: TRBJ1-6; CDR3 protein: CASSLGGQGNSPLHF; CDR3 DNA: TGTGCCAGCAGCTTAGGGGGACAGGGGAATTCACCCCTCCACTTT
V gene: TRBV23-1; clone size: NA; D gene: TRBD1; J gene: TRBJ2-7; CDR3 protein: CARDPGQGSEQYF; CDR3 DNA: TGCGCCAGGGACCCGGGACAGGGGTCCGAGCAGTACTTC
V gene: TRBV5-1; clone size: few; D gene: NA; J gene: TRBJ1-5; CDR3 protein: CASSVSGQLGQPQHF; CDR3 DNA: TGCGCCAGCAGCGTCAGCGGCCAGCTCGGTCAGCCCCAGCATTTT
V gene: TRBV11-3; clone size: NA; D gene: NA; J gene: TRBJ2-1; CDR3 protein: CASSLDPLGSYNEQFF; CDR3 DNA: TGTGCCAGCAGCTTAGATCCCCTGGGGAGCTACAATGAGCAGTTCTTC
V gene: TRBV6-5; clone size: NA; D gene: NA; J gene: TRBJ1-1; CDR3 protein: CASSYYRMGTEAFF; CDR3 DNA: TGTGCCAGCAGTTATTACAGGATGGGCACTGAAGCTTTCTTT
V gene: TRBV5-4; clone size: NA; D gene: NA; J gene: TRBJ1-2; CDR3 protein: CASSLANRVSIWAF; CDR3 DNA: TGTGCCAGCAGCTTGGCCAACCGGGTTTCGATCTGGGCGTTC
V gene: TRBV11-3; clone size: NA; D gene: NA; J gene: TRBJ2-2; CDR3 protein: CASSAGNTGELFF; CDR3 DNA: TGTGCCAGCAGCGCAGGAAACACCGGGGAGCTGTTTTTT
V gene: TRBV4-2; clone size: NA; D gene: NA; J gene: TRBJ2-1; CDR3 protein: CASSQAGASSYNEQFF; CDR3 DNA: TGTGCCAGCAGCCAAGCCGGCGCCAGCTCCTACAATGAGCAGTTCTTC
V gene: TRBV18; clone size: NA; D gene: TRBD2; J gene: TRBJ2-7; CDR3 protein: CASSPKLAGVSYEQYF; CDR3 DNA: TGTGCCAGCTCACCGAAACTAGCGGGTGTTTCCTACGAGCAGTACTTC
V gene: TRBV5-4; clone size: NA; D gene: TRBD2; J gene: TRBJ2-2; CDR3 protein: CASSFSVASGRSGELFF; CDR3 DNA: TGTGCCAGCAGCTTTTCTGTGGCTAGCGGGCGGTCCGGGGAGCTGTTTTTT
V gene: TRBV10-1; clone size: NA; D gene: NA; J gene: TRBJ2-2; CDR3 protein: CASSEGGTGELFF; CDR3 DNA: TGCGCCAGCAGTGAAGGAGGGACCGGGGAGCTGTTTTTT
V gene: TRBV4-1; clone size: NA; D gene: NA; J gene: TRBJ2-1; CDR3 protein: CASSHVGGRERYNEQFF; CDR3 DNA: TGCGCCAGCAGCCATGTGGGGGGGCGGGAGCGGTACAATGAGCAGTTCTTC
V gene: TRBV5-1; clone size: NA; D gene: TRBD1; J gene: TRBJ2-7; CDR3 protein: CASSLGQGVEQYF; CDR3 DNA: TGCGCCAGCAGTCTGGGACAGGGGGTCGAGCAGTACTTC
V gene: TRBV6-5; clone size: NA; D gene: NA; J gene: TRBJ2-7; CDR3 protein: CASMRGVPYEQYF; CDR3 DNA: TGTGCCAGCATGAGGGGGGTCCCCTACGAGCAGTACTTC
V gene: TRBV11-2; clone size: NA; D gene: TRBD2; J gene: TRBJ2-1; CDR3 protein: CASSFGLAGVYEQFF; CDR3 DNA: TGTGCCAGCAGCTTCGGGCTAGCGGGAGTATATGAGCAGTTCTTC
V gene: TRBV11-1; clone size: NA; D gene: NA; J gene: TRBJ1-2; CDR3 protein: CASSLYAGEDGYTF; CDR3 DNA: TGTGCCAGCAGCTTATATGCAGGCGAGGATGGCTACACCTTC
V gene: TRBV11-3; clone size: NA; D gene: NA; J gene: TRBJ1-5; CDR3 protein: CASSFKQPQHF; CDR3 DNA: TGTGCCAGCAGCTTTAAACAGCCCCAGCATTTT
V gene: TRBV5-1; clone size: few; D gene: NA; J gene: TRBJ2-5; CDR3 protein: CASSLVDTGTETQYF; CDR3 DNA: TGCGCCAGCAGCCTAGTCGACACCGGGACAGAGACCCAGTACTTC
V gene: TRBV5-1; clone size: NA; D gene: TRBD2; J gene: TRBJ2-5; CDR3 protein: CASSFTLAGRETQYF; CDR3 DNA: TGCGCCAGCAGCTTTACACTAGCGGGACGAGAGACCCAGTACTTC
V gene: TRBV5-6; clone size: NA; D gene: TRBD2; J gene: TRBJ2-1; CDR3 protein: CASSFTSGRAYEQFF; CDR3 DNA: TGTGCCAGCAGCTTCACTAGCGGGAGGGCCTATGAGCAGTTCTTC
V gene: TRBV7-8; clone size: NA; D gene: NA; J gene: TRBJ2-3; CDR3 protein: CASSLMSMSGSTDTQYF; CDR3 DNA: TGTGCCAGCAGCTTAATGTCAATGTCGGGGTCCACAGATACGCAGTATTTT
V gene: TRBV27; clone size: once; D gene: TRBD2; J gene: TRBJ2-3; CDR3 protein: CASSQLPGLKGTQYF; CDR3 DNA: TGTGCCAGCAGCCAACTACCGGGACTAAAAGGGACGCAGTATTTT
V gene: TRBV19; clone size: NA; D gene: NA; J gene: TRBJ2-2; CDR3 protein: CASSIVGPPGELFF; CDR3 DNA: TGTGCCAGTAGTATAGTAGGGCCCCCCGGGGAGCTGTTTTTT
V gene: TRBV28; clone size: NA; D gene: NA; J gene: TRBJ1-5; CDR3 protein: CASSRAPSNQPQHF; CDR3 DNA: TGTGCCAGCAGCCGCGCACCTAGCAATCAGCCCCAGCATTTT
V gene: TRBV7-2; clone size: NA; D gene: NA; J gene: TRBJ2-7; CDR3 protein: CASSFGGVDGQYF; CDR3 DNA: TGTGCCAGCAGCTTCGGCGGGGTTGACGGGCAGTACTTC
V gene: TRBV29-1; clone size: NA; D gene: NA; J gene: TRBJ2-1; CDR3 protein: CSVLGLPIYNEQFF; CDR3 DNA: TGCAGCGTCCTGGGACTCCCCATCTACAATGAGCAGTTCTTC